This entry lists 31 T cell receptor beta chains sequenced from one sample in a study of blood T cell repertoires in COVID-19. The assay was immunoSEQ multiplex PCR, and TCRdb's table has in-frame clones only and misses some. The sample gives about 360,000 clones, approximately 91% of which show up once; more than 2% is in the top ten. Sequenced: PBMCs or T cells enriched from blood (not recorded which). The source of these receptors is a woman in her thirties or forties with acute COVID-19.

The chain carries TRBV6-2 or TRBV6-3 and TRBJ1-1; a possible D gene is TRBD1 (5 bases). Germline V gene data show CDR1 as MNHEY and CDR2 as SVGEGT. The ends were cut back, 3 bases at V and 0 bases at J, with 17 bases in the middle. This CDR3 has 17 amino acids. CDR3 coding DNA: TGTGCCAGCAGTTATCTGCGGGGGAACACAATGAACACTGAAGCTTTCTTT. This codes for CASSYLRGNTMNTEAFF.

The genes are TRBV11-2 and TRBJ2-3; TRBD2 matches at 11 bases. The CDR3 spans 17 residues. Trimming took 1 base from V and 3 from J; bases not matched to a gene: 6. Germline CDR1 and CDR2: SGHAT and FQNNGV. CDR3 in amino acids: CASSLGVAGGPTDTQYF. Here the CDR3 DNA reads TGTGCCAGCAGCTTAGGTGTAGCGGGGGGGCCGACAGATACGCAGTATTTT. The full variable domain, in which reference TRBV11-2 and TRBJ2-3 provide the parts outside the CDR3, is EAGVAQSPRYKIIEKRQSVAFWCNPISGHATLYWYQQILGQGPKLLIQFQNNGVVDDSQLPKDRFSAERLKGVDSTLKIQPAKLEDSAVYLCASSLGVAGGPTDTQYFGPGTRLTVL.

This chain joins TRBV2 and TRBJ1-4; 7 positions agree with TRBD1. Germline assignment: CDR1 SNHLY and CDR2 FYNNEI. The CDR3 is 15 residues long. Germline trimming cut 3 bases from V and 4 bases from J; bases unmatched to any gene: 5. The CDR3 DNA follows: TGTGCCAGCAGTGACTTGGGACAGAGTAATGAAAAACTGTTTTTT. This gives the protein CASSDLGQSNEKLFF.

The rearrangement links TRBV3-1 (or the pseudogene TRBV3-2) to TRBJ1-3, with D maybe TRBD1 (6 bases). The germline CDR1 and CDR2 sequences are LGHDT and YNNKEL (reference sequence). The CDR3 loop spans 18 amino acids. Deletions cut 5 bases from V and 2 bases from J, with 22 bases between. For the CDR3, the DNA is TGTGCCAGCAGCGGACAGTACGGGGAATCGGGTACTGGAAACACCATATATTTT. It specifies CASSGQYGESGTGNTIYF.

The chain combines TRBV6-5 with TRBJ1-3; 8 bases are a match to TRBD1. The length of the CDR3 is 13 residues. CDR1 and CDR2 from the germline V gene are MNHEY and SVGAGI. V shed 8 bases and J 1 base; nucleotides not matched to a gene: 1. The CDR3 DNA is TGTGCCAGCGGACAGGGTTCTGGAAACACCATATATTTT. Translating gives CASGQGSGNTIYF.

V is TRBV4-2 and J is TRBJ1-6; 8 bases match TRBD1. Germline V lookup: CDR1 LGHNA, CDR2 YNFKEQ. The CDR3 has 15 amino acids. Trimming took 0 bases from V and 10 from J; bases not matched to a gene: 5. The CDR3 region has the DNA TGTGCCAGCAGCCAAGAGGACAGGGCTAAGTCACCCCTCCACTTT. It encodes CASSQEDRAKSPLHF.

The rearrangement links TRBV7-8 to TRBJ1-2; no clear D gene. Trimming stripped 5 bases from V and 0 bases from J, with 16 bases between. Looked up from germline, CDR1 is SGHVS and CDR2 is FQNEAQ. The CDR3 has 16 residues. DNA of the CDR3: TGTGCCAGCAGCCTTAGGTTGGGCAGTTCTAACTATGGCTACACCTTC. It translates to CASSLRLGSSNYGYTF.

This sequence joins TRBV14 and TRBJ2-7, with D perhaps matching TRBD1 (5 bases). The CDR3 runs to 13 residues. V was shortened by 0 bases and J by 3 bases, with 6 bases between the two germline ends. In germline, CDR1 is SGHDN, CDR2 FVKESK. CDR3 amino acids: CASSQDRVYEQYF. CDR3 bases: TGTGCCAGCAGCCAAGACAGGGTCTACGAGCAGTACTTC.

This clone was counted once. The rearrangement uses TRBV19 and TRBJ1-1; 7 bases match TRBD1. This CDR3 has 16 amino acids. From germline, CDR1 is LNHDA and CDR2 SQIVND (reference sequence). Unmatched junction bases numbered 10, after V lost 4 bases and J lost 2 bases. CDR3 DNA: TGTGCCAGTAGTACTATCCCGGGGACAGCCAACACTGAAGCTTTCTTT. Encoded protein: CASSTIPGTANTEAFF.

The CDR3 DNA sequence: TGTGCCAGCAGGCCTAGCGGACACGATACGCAGTATTTT. This sequence encodes CASRPSGHDTQYF. The chain combines TRBV9 with TRBJ2-3, with TRBD2 matching 7 bases. The CDR3 sequence is 13 residues long. Trimming removed 5 bases from V and 6 bases from J; junction bases left unmatched: 6. Germline CDR1 and CDR2: SGDLS and YYNGEE.

This chain uses TRBV14 with TRBJ2-7, with D perhaps matching TRBD1 (7 bases). This CDR3 contains 15 residues. Trimming took 2 bases from V and 6 from J, leaving 17 bases between them. Germline CDR1 reads SGHDN; CDR2 reads FVKESK. In DNA form, the CDR3 reads TGTGCCAGCAGCCAAAGGACAGGAGGGCCTAGCGAGCAGTACTTC. Translated, it gives CASSQRTGGPSEQYF.

The chain is built from TRBV30 and TRBJ1-1; no reliable D call. This CDR3 is 13 amino acids long. Germline assignment: CDR1 GTSNPN and CDR2 SVGIG (reference sequence). V gave up 1 base and J gave up 6 bases, with 12 bases separating them. As DNA, the CDR3 is TGTGCCTGGAGTGCGCTTGCGGTCTCTGAAGCTTTCTTT. It encodes CAWSALAVSEAFF.

V gene TRBV7-8 combines with J gene TRBJ1-1; D might be TRBD1 (5 bases). The CDR3 is 15 residues long. The V and J ends lost 3 bases and 3 bases respectively, with 14 bases between them. Germline loops: CDR1 SGHVS, CDR2 FQNEAQ. In DNA form, the CDR3 reads TGTGCCAGCAGCTTTTCTCCAGGGCCGGACACTGAAGCTTTCTTT. It specifies CASSFSPGPDTEAFF.

The CDR3 loop reads CASSRGQGYNEQFF. The CDR3 nucleotides read TGTGCCAGCAGCAGGGGACAGGGCTACAATGAGCAGTTCTTC. The rearrangement uses TRBV5-8 and TRBJ2-1, with TRBD1 matching 9 bases. Germline lookup yields CDR1 SGHTS and CDR2 YDEGEE. V trimming: 4 bases; J trimming: 3 bases; junction bases outside the gene matches: 2. The CDR3 consists of 14 residues.

The rearrangement uses TRBV5-4 and TRBJ1-1; 8 bases are a match to TRBD1. This CDR3 has 16 residues. The V gene end was trimmed by 2 bases and the J gene end by 1 base; junction bases not matched to a gene: 7. From germline, CDR1 is SGHNT and CDR2 YYREEE (reference sequence). The CDR3 loop reads CASSLPGGVENTEAFF. The CDR3 DNA sequence: TGTGCCAGCAGCTTACCAGGGGGCGTTGAGAACACTGAAGCTTTCTTT.

This chain connects TRBV7-9 to TRBJ2-5; the match to TRBD1 covers 8 bases. The length of the CDR3 is 13 residues. Germline loops: CDR1 SEHNR, CDR2 FQNEAQ (reference sequence). V lost 9 bases to trimming and J lost 1 base; unmatched junction nucleotides: 4. CDR3 region: CASHTGGQETQYF. In DNA, the CDR3 is TGTGCCAGTCATACAGGGGGCCAAGAGACCCAGTACTTC. Combining the CDR3 with reference TRBV7-9 and TRBJ2-5 gives the whole variable domain DTGVSQNPRHKITKRGQNVTFRCDPISEHNRLYWYRQTLGQGPEFLTYFQNEAQLEKSRLLSDRFSAERPKGSFSTLEIQRTEQGDSAMYLCASHTGGQETQYFGPGTRLLVL.

The rearrangement joins TRBV10-3 to TRBJ1-2; 7 nucleotides align to TRBD1. Trimming took 2 bases from V and 7 from J; bases not matched to a gene: 7. The CDR3 has 14 amino acids. The V gene's germline CDR1 is ENHRY and CDR2 SYGVKD. CDR3 coding DNA: TGTGCCATCAGTGAGGCCGGGCAGGGGGTTGGCTACACCTTC. Translating it yields CAISEAGQGVGYTF.

This clone was detected only a few times. The chain is built from TRBV3-1 (or the pseudogene TRBV3-2) and TRBJ1-6, with D tentatively TRBD1 (5 bases). The germline V gene encodes CDR1 LGHDT and CDR2 YNNKEL (reference sequence). This CDR3 has 15 amino acids. V was cut by 5 bases and J by 10 bases, with 18 bases left in between. As DNA, the CDR3 is TGTGCCAGCAGCTCTGGCGGGGGAGGGAACTCACCCCTCCACTTT. It yields the protein CASSSGGGGNSPLHF.

This chain joins TRBV5-1 and TRBJ1-4, with 7 bases matching TRBD1. This CDR3 contains 14 residues. The V gene end was trimmed by 4 bases and the J gene end by 8 bases; junction bases not matched to a gene: 8. Germline lookup yields CDR1 SGHRS and CDR2 YFSETQ. The CDR3 sequence is CASSQEGAREKLFF. CDR3 bases: TGCGCCAGCAGCCAGGAGGGGGCAAGAGAAAAACTGTTTTTT.

CDR3 sequence: CAISAGGPSPTEAFF. CDR3 sequence (DNA): TGTGCCATCAGTGCGGGGGGCCCCTCTCCCACTGAAGCTTTCTTT. The V call is TRBV10-3, the J call TRBJ1-1, with D tentatively TRBD1 (6 bases). CDR3 length equals 15 residues. Per germline, CDR1 ENHRY and CDR2 SYGVKD. Trimming took 4 bases from V and 4 from J, leaving 16 bases between them.

The chain has TRBV19 and TRBJ1-1, with 9 bases aligning to TRBD1. Germline CDR1 LNHDA, CDR2 SQIVND (reference sequence). The ends lost 7 bases at V and 6 bases at J; junction bases unmatched: 18. CDR3 length: 17 amino acids. This CDR3 is CASNSGQGPTWGAEAFF. CDR3 DNA sequence: TGTGCCAGTAATTCGGGACAGGGCCCGACCTGGGGCGCTGAAGCTTTCTTT.

This chain links TRBV19 with TRBJ1-2, with TRBD1 identical over 9 bases. Germline values: CDR1 LNHDA, CDR2 SQIVND (reference sequence). Trimming removed 9 bases from V and 1 base from J; junction bases left unmatched: 12. CDR3 length: 16 residues. CDR3 protein: CASEGSPTGGNYGYTF. CDR3 bases: TGTGCCAGCGAGGGTTCCCCGACAGGGGGTAACTATGGCTACACCTTC.

The rearrangement links TRBV5-4 to TRBJ2-3, with 7 positions matching TRBD2. Germline V lookup: CDR1 SGHNT, CDR2 YYREEE (reference sequence). This CDR3 spans 18 amino acids. Unmatched junction bases numbered 16, after V lost 4 bases and J lost 2 bases. The CDR3 loop is CASSLSGARLPFTDTQYF. CDR3 coding DNA: TGTGCCAGCAGCCTAAGCGGGGCCCGCCTTCCATTCACAGATACGCAGTATTTT. The variable domain in full, with the rest retrieved from reference TRBV5-4 and TRBJ2-3, is ETGVTQSPTHLIKTRGQQVTLRCSSQSGHNTVSWYQQALGQGPQFIFQYYREEENGRGNFPPRFSGLQFPNYSSELNVNALELDDSALYLCASSLSGARLPFTDTQYFGPGTRLTVL.

DNA for the CDR3: TGCAGCGTTACATGGGCAAACCGGCCCTACGAGCAGTACTTC. Its protein is CSVTWANRPYEQYF. The rearrangement uses TRBV29-1 and TRBJ2-7; no definite D call. Germline V gene sequence: CDR1 SQVTM, CDR2 ANQGSEA. The CDR3 sequence is 14 residues long. Trimming removed 5 bases from V and 2 bases from J, with 16 bases in between.

The chain combines TRBV3-1 (or the pseudogene TRBV3-2) with TRBJ2-7; 9 bases are shared with TRBD1. This CDR3 region has 17 residues. Germline CDR1 and CDR2: LGHDT and YNNKEL (reference sequence). The V gene end was trimmed by 5 bases and the J gene end by 2 bases; junction bases not matched to a gene: 13. The CDR3 region is CASSSIAGTGPTYEQYF. CDR3 nucleotides: TGTGCCAGCAGCTCAATAGCCGGGACAGGGCCCACCTACGAGCAGTACTTC.

The chain is built from TRBV3-1 (or the pseudogene TRBV3-2) and TRBJ2-7; D ambiguous. The V and J ends lost 0 bases and 2 bases respectively, with 8 bases between them. Germline-derived CDR1 and CDR2 are LGHDT and YNNKEL (reference sequence). This CDR3 is 14 amino acids long. The DNA of the CDR3 is TGTGCCAGCAGCCAAGACAGATGGCCCTACGAGCAGTACTTC. It encodes CASSQDRWPYEQYF.

In regard to this clone: Other DNA sequences in the sample encode the same CDR3. This chain links TRBV15 with TRBJ1-3; no reliable D call. Germline-derived CDR1 and CDR2 are LNHNV and YYDKDF (reference sequence). V was cut by 0 bases and J by 0 bases, with 9 bases left in between. The CDR3 is 16 residues long. CDR3 DNA: TGTGCCACCAGCAGAGATCGGGGTTTCTCTGGAAACACCATATATTTT. It translates to CATSRDRGFSGNTIYF.

This clone was observed a single time. The CDR3 DNA is TGCGCCAGCAGCCAAGTCCTGGTCGGGCGGCCGAGGGACTATGGCTACACCTTC. Translating gives CASSQVLVGRPRDYGYTF. J is TRBJ1-2 and V is TRBV4-1; D not resolved. The CDR3 contains 18 residues. The ends were cut back, 1 base at V and 3 bases at J, with 21 bases in the middle. Germline loops: CDR1 MGHRA, CDR2 YSYEKL.

This chain joins TRBV5-1 and TRBJ1-3; a weak D match, TRBD1 (6 bases). The CDR3 is 16 amino acids. Germline V gene lookup returns CDR1 SGHRS and CDR2 YFSETQ. Trimming took 5 bases from V and 2 from J, leaving 17 bases between them. For the CDR3, the DNA is TGCGCCAGCAGTTTTGCACAGGGTCTCACTGGAAACACCATATATTTT. Translation: CASSFAQGLTGNTIYF.

V gene TRBV4-2 combines with J gene TRBJ2-1, with TRBD2 matching over 9 bases. The CDR3 length is 15 residues. V trimming: 0 bases; J trimming: 7 bases; junction bases outside the gene matches: 4. Per the germline V gene, CDR1 is LGHNA and CDR2 is YNFKEQ. The DNA of the CDR3 is TGTGCCAGCAGCCAAGATCTAGCGGGGCCTAATGAGCAGTTCTTC. It codes for CASSQDLAGPNEQFF.

This sequence joins TRBV19 and TRBJ2-2; 7 bases fit TRBD2. Trimming removed 5 bases from V and 7 bases from J; junction bases left unmatched: 10. The CDR3 extends over 15 amino acids. Germline CDR1 is LNHDA and CDR2 is SQIVND (reference sequence). CDR3 region: CASSPRGVGIGELFF. DNA of the CDR3: TGTGCCAGTAGTCCCCGGGGGGTCGGCATCGGGGAGCTGTTTTTT.